This T cell receptor beta chain was identified during a study of blood T cell repertoires in COVID-19. As handled by the study authors: Estimation of nucleated cell counts relied on the amplification of reference gene primers. Generated by immunoSEQ multiplex PCR, the TCRdb table keeps only in-frame clones and is missing some. The V and J calls and clone size were taken over from that table, and D and trimming were inferred from the DNA. The table lists 45,000 to 65,000 clones, about 85% of them singletons. The CDR3 is 8 amino acids. The TCR comes from a human donor with acute or convalescent COVID-19. The donor label of this sample is uncertain. The chain employs TRBV12-3 or TRBV12-4 and TRBJ2-2, with D unclear. What was sequenced was peripheral blood. The CDR3 sequence is CVSGELFF. In DNA, the CDR3 is TGTGTCTCCGGGGAGCTGTTTTTT.